The 12 T cell receptor beta chains in this list originate from one sample, sequenced in a study of T cell responses to AZD1222 COVID-19 vaccine (dated by TCRdb to the early 2020s). Receptors were amplified or captured by the immunoSEQ multiplex PCR assay. Here the immuneACCESS table is served through TCRdb, limited to in-frame sequences with V and J called. Missing clones are a known gap in these copies; in checked studies unresolved V genes cover under half, and the rest lacks a known reason. This sample is represented by 200,000 or so clones; 94% of them were singletons. The top ten clones comprise roughly 9.2% of the sample. According to the study, the label for this sample's time point signals: baseline before first vaccination. The sample was peripheral blood, taken on day 0 of AZD1222 vaccination. These receptors all come from an adult in good health.

The chain employs TRBV5-1 and TRBJ2-7; 11 bases are shared with TRBD1. V was clipped by 4 bases and J by 4 bases; unmatched bases: 7. Germline V gene data show CDR1 as SGHRS and CDR2 as YFSETQ. This CDR3 region has 15 residues. The CDR3 region is CASSAGTGGRYEQYF. The CDR3, as DNA: TGCGCCAGCAGCGCCGGGACAGGGGGGAGGTACGAGCAGTACTTC. Supplemented by reference TRBV5-1 and TRBJ2-7, the full variable domain reads KAGVTQTPRYLIKTRGQQVTLSCSPISGHRSVSWYQQTPGQGLQFLFEYFSETQRNKGNFPGRFSGRQFSNSRSEMNVSTLELGDSALYLCASSAGTGGRYEQYFGPGTRLTVT.

V is TRBV6-2 or TRBV6-3 and J is TRBJ2-7; D call uncertain. CDR3 size: 14 residues. CDR1 is MNHEY and CDR2 is SVGEGT in the germline V gene. The V gene lost 6 bases and the J gene lost 5 bases, with 17 bases spanning the gap. Here the CDR3 reads CASSNTEVFNEQYF. CDR3 nucleotides: TGTGCCAGCAGCAACACAGAGGTGTTTAACGAGCAGTACTTC.

The chain combines TRBV9 with TRBJ1-2, with D possibly TRBD1 on 6 matching bases. CDR3 length equals 15 residues. Germline V CDR1 and CDR2: SGDLS, YYNGEE. Trimming removed 2 bases from V and 7 bases from J, with 18 bases in between. The CDR3 loop is CASSVHQTGLGGYTF. The CDR3 DNA reads as TGTGCCAGCAGCGTCCATCAAACAGGGCTTGGTGGCTACACCTTC.

V gene TRBV19 combines with J gene TRBJ2-6; D remains unclear. Germline V gives CDR1 LNHDA, CDR2 SQIVND (reference sequence). V dropped 0 bases and J dropped 1 base, with 10 bases sitting between them. The CDR3 sequence is 17 residues long. CDR3 DNA: TGTGCCAGTAGTATAGATAAGGTCGAATCTGGGGCCAACGTCCTGACTTTC. Amino acids: CASSIDKVESGANVLTF. Full variable domain (rest looked up from reference TRBV19 and TRBJ2-6): DGGITQSPKYLFRKEGQNVTLSCEQNLNHDAMYWYRQDPGQGLRLIYYSQIVNDFQKGDIAEGYSVSREKKESFPLTVTSAQKNPTAFYLCASSIDKVESGANVLTFGAGSRLTVL.

This chain links TRBV11-1 with TRBJ2-1, with D unresolved. Trimming removed 3 bases from V and 5 bases from J, with 8 bases in between. CDR3 size: 13 residues. Germline CDR1 is SGHAT and CDR2 is FQDESV (reference sequence). CDR3 amino acids: CASSLYLNNEQFF. DNA of the CDR3: TGTGCCAGCAGCTTGTACTTAAACAATGAGCAGTTCTTC.

This clone was counted a few times. CDR3 loop: CSVEPGTGYGYTF. The CDR3 DNA is TGCAGCGTTGAGCCCGGGACAGGGTATGGCTACACCTTC. This chain connects TRBV29-1 to TRBJ1-2, with 9 bases identical to TRBD1. V trimming: 3 bases; J trimming: 5 bases; junction bases outside the gene matches: 4. This CDR3 comprises 13 residues. The germline CDR1 and CDR2 sequences are SQVTM and ANQGSEA. The variable domain in full, completed from reference TRBV29-1 and TRBJ1-2, reads SAVISQKPSRDICQRGTSLTIQCQVDSQVTMMFWYRQQPGQSLTLIATANQGSEATYESGFVIDKFPISRPNLTFSTLTVSNMSPEDSSIYLCSVEPGTGYGYTFGSGTRLTVV.

The chain links TRBV11-2 to TRBJ1-1; D possibly corresponds to TRBD1 (5 bases). Trimming shortened V by 2 bases and J by 5 bases, and 18 bases separated the two germline ends. CDR1 is SGHAT and CDR2 is FQNNGV in the germline V gene. The CDR3 runs to 16 residues. CDR3 amino acids: CASSLLKGTGLTEAFF. CDR3 DNA: TGTGCCAGCAGCTTACTTAAGGGTACAGGCCTTACTGAAGCTTTCTTT.

The gene calls are TRBV20-1 and TRBJ2-7; D call uncertain. The CDR3 covers 13 residues. Deletions cut 3 bases from V and 3 bases from J, with 12 bases between. CDR1 and CDR2 from the germline V gene are DFQATT and SNEGSKA (reference sequence). CDR3 sequence (DNA): TGCAGTGCTAGTATTCTAGTTGGCTACGAGCAGTACTTC. Its protein is CSASILVGYEQYF.

The rearrangement joins TRBV27 to TRBJ2-7; tentative D call: TRBD1 (5 bases). Looked up from germline, CDR1 is MNHEY and CDR2 is SMNVEV (reference sequence). The germline V and J ends were trimmed by 7 bases and 5 bases, with 12 bases remaining between them. The CDR3 spans 12 residues. In DNA form, the CDR3 reads TGTGCCAGCACCTCCCAACAGGACGAGCAGTACTTC. Translated, it gives CASTSQQDEQYF.

The chain joins TRBV9 to TRBJ2-2, with D possibly being TRBD1 or TRBD2 (5 bases each). Trimming took off 2 bases at V and 4 bases at J, with 12 bases between the two ends. The CDR3 length is 15 residues. Germline V lookup: CDR1 SGDLS, CDR2 YYNGEE. CDR3 nucleotides: TGTGCCAGCAGCGTGGGTGGGGGTCCCACCGGGGAGCTGTTTTTT. As protein: CASSVGGGPTGELFF.

The V and J genes are TRBV19 and TRBJ1-1, with unresolved D. Germline-derived CDR1 and CDR2 are LNHDA and SQIVND (reference sequence). There are 15 residues in the CDR3. Between the trimmed V and J ends, which lost 3 bases and 1 base, there was a span of 12 bases. The CDR3 here is CASSIRIGQNTEAFF. The CDR3 coding sequence is TGTGCCAGTAGTATTAGGATCGGGCAGAACACTGAAGCTTTCTTT.

The CDR3 reads CASSLRGGTEKLFF. Here the CDR3 DNA reads TGTGCCAGCAGCCTCCGGGGGGGGACGGAAAAACTGTTTTTT. V usage is TRBV7-9 and J usage is TRBJ1-4; weak D call: TRBD1 (5 bases). The V and J ends lost 5 bases and 8 bases respectively, with 15 bases between them. The CDR3 runs to 14 residues. Germline-derived CDR1 and CDR2 are SEHNR and FQNEAQ (reference sequence).